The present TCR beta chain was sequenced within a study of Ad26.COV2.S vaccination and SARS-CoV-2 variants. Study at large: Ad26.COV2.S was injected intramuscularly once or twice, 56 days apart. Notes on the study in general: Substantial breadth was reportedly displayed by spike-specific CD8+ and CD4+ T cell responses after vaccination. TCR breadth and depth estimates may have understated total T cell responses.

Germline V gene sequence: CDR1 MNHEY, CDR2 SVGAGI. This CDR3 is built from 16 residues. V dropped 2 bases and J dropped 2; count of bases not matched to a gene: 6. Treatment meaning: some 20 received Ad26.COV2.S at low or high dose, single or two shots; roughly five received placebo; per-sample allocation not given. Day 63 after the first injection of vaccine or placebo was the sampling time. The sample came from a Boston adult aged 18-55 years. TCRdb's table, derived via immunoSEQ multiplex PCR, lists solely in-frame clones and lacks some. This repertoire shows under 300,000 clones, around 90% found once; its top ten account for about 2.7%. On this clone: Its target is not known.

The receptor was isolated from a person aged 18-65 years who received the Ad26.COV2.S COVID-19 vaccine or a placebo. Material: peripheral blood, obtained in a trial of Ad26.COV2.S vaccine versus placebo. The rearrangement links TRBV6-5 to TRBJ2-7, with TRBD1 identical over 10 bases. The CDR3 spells CASSYMGTGVTYEQYF. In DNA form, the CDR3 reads TGTGCCAGCAGTTACATGGGGACAGGGGTTACCTACGAGCAGTACTTC.